A selection of T cell receptor beta chains follows, all from one sample in a study of shared clonotypes between healthy human individuals. Produced via immunoSEQ multiplex PCR; TCRdb's table is partial and in-frame only. The top ten clones hold 0.89% of a sample with approximately 1,000,000 clones, about 72% of them seen once. Sample: memory CD4+ T cells from PBMCs. The origin of the receptors is a man aged 18-30 years in good health. Some clones in this sample may be carry-over from other donors' samples. The CDR3 runs from the conserved cysteine through the conserved F or W. The order of the fields is CDR3 protein, CDR3 DNA, J gene, V gene, D gene, clone size. D genes are given only for firm matches. Clone size is shown for a subset of rows, as once, few, many or a class of expanded clone.

CDR3aa: CASSPAGRGLIYEQYF; CDR3nt: TGTGCCAGCAGTCCCGCCGGCAGGGGGCTGATATACGAGCAGTACTTC; j_gene: TRBJ2-7; v_gene: TRBV25-1; d_gene: TRBD1; abundance: -
CDR3aa: CGSGVTYQETQYF; CDR3nt: TGTGGGTCGGGTGTAACGTACCAAGAGACCCAGTACTTC; j_gene: TRBJ2-5; v_gene: TRBV7-2; d_gene: -; abundance: -
CDR3aa: CASSQLTTGLLLSQPNTGELFF; CDR3nt: TGTGCCAGCAGCCAGCTCACGACAGGGTTGCTACTATCACAACCAAACACCGGGGAGCTGTTTTTT; j_gene: TRBJ2-2; v_gene: TRBV4-2; d_gene: TRBD1; abundance: -
CDR3aa: CAWSVDRVIQYF; CDR3nt: TGTGCCTGGAGTGTGGACAGAGTAATTCAGTACTTC; j_gene: TRBJ2-4; v_gene: TRBV30; d_gene: -; abundance: -
CDR3aa: CASSFRLAGADTQYF; CDR3nt: TGTGCCAGCAGCTTCCGACTAGCGGGAGCAGATACGCAGTATTTT; j_gene: TRBJ2-3; v_gene: TRBV5-4; d_gene: TRBD2; abundance: -
CDR3aa: CASSSKSGAGNYNEQFF; CDR3nt: TGCGCCAGCAGTTCAAAGTCGGGGGCAGGAAACTACAATGAGCAGTTCTTC; j_gene: TRBJ2-1; v_gene: TRBV5-1; d_gene: -; abundance: -
CDR3aa: CASTRTPTNEKLFF; CDR3nt: TGTGCCAGCACGAGGACACCAACTAATGAAAAACTGTTTTTT; j_gene: TRBJ1-4; v_gene: TRBV6-1; d_gene: -; abundance: -
CDR3aa: CASSLGGNTDTQYF; CDR3nt: TGTGCCAGCAGCTTAGGTGGAAACACAGATACGCAGTATTTT; j_gene: TRBJ2-3; v_gene: TRBV11-3; d_gene: -; abundance: -
CDR3aa: CASSPSSQETQYF; CDR3nt: TGTGCCAGCTCACCAAGCAGCCAAGAGACCCAGTACTTC; j_gene: TRBJ2-5; v_gene: TRBV18; d_gene: -; abundance: -
CDR3aa: CASSLSYGRALGETQYF; CDR3nt: TGTGCCAGCAGTTTAAGTTACGGGAGGGCCTTAGGGGAGACCCAGTACTTC; j_gene: TRBJ2-5; v_gene: TRBV28; d_gene: TRBD2; abundance: -
CDR3aa: CASSRAANEKLFF; CDR3nt: TGTGCCAGCAGCCGGGCAGCAAATGAAAAACTGTTTTTT; j_gene: TRBJ1-4; v_gene: TRBV14; d_gene: -; abundance: -
CDR3aa: CASTKRDQGTGELFF; CDR3nt: TGTGCCAGCACTAAGCGGGACCAGGGCACCGGGGAGCTGTTTTTT; j_gene: TRBJ2-2; v_gene: TRBV6-6; d_gene: TRBD2; abundance: few
CDR3aa: CASGSEGRGGTF; CDR3nt: TGTGCTAGTGGAAGCGAGGGCCGGGGGGGGACCTTC; j_gene: TRBJ1-2; v_gene: TRBV12-5; d_gene: -; abundance: -
CDR3aa: CASSQEPGRSEKLFF; CDR3nt: TGTGCCAGCAGCCAAGAGCCCGGGAGGAGTGAAAAACTGTTTTTT; j_gene: TRBJ1-4; v_gene: TRBV4-2; d_gene: -; abundance: -
CDR3aa: CASSQGSGGAGDAQYF; CDR3nt: TGTGCCAGCAGCCAAGGGTCTGGGGGTGCCGGAGATGCCCAGTACTTC; j_gene: TRBJ2-5; v_gene: TRBV14; d_gene: -; abundance: many
CDR3aa: CAWSNRVWSPLHF; CDR3nt: TGTGCCTGGAGTAACAGGGTTTGGTCACCCCTCCACTTT; j_gene: TRBJ1-6; v_gene: TRBV30; d_gene: -; abundance: -
CDR3aa: CARSPDRGRNEKLFF; CDR3nt: TGTGCCAGAAGCCCCGACAGGGGGCGTAATGAAAAACTGTTTTTT; j_gene: TRBJ1-4; v_gene: TRBV5-3; d_gene: TRBD1; abundance: once
CDR3aa: CASSPTRRPEQFF; CDR3nt: TGTGCCAGCAGCCCCACCCGGAGACCCGAGCAGTTCTTC; j_gene: TRBJ2-1; v_gene: TRBV28; d_gene: -; abundance: -
CDR3aa: CASSLNGPSYNEQFF; CDR3nt: TGTGCCAGCAGCTTAAATGGGCCGTCCTACAATGAGCAGTTCTTC; j_gene: TRBJ2-1; v_gene: TRBV7-3; d_gene: -; abundance: many
CDR3aa: CASSVDTRQETQYF; CDR3nt: TGTGCCAGCAGCGTAGACACGAGACAAGAGACCCAGTACTTC; j_gene: TRBJ2-5; v_gene: TRBV9; d_gene: -; abundance: -
CDR3aa: CASSVSMNTEAFF; CDR3nt: TGCGCCAGCAGCGTCTCCATGAACACTGAAGCTTTCTTT; j_gene: TRBJ1-1; v_gene: TRBV5-1; d_gene: -; abundance: -
CDR3aa: CASRSPSLIRDRERKLFF; CDR3nt: TGTGCCAGCAGATCACCGAGCCTCATCCGGGACAGGGAGCGAAAACTGTTTTTT; j_gene: TRBJ1-4; v_gene: TRBV28; d_gene: TRBD1; abundance: -
CDR3aa: CASSYFGGASYEQYF; CDR3nt: TGTGCCAGCAGTTACTTCGGGGGCGCCTCCTACGAGCAGTACTTC; j_gene: TRBJ2-7; v_gene: TRBV6-6; d_gene: -; abundance: -
CDR3aa: CASSPNTGGEQFF; CDR3nt: TGTGCCAGCTCACCAAATACAGGCGGTGAGCAGTTCTTC; j_gene: TRBJ2-1; v_gene: TRBV18; d_gene: -; abundance: -
CDR3aa: CASSAGTGGYGEQYF; CDR3nt: TGTGCCAGCAGCGCCGGGACAGGGGGCTATGGCGAGCAGTACTTC; j_gene: TRBJ2-7; v_gene: TRBV5-6; d_gene: TRBD1; abundance: -
CDR3aa: CASSLGGADNQPQHF; CDR3nt: TGTGCCAGCAGTTTAGGCGGGGCGGACAATCAGCCCCAGCATTTT; j_gene: TRBJ1-5; v_gene: TRBV28; d_gene: -; abundance: -
CDR3aa: CASAQGWGNSYNEQFF; CDR3nt: TGTGCCAGCGCACAGGGTTGGGGTAATTCCTACAATGAGCAGTTCTTC; j_gene: TRBJ2-1; v_gene: TRBV9; d_gene: -; abundance: -
CDR3aa: CASSSASGSFEQYF; CDR3nt: TGTGCCAGCAGTTCGGCTAGCGGGAGTTTCGAGCAGTACTTC; j_gene: TRBJ2-7; v_gene: TRBV28; d_gene: TRBD2; abundance: few
CDR3aa: CASSELRDRTGRTF; CDR3nt: TGTGCCAGCAGTGAGCTGCGAGATCGGACAGGGCGGACCTTC; j_gene: TRBJ1-2; v_gene: TRBV6-1; d_gene: TRBD1; abundance: many
CDR3aa: CASSGDRGEQFF; CDR3nt: TGTGCCAGCTCAGGGGACAGGGGTGAGCAGTTCTTC; j_gene: TRBJ2-1; v_gene: TRBV18; d_gene: TRBD1; abundance: -
CDR3aa: CAISANSLTGSSQPQHF; CDR3nt: TGTGCCATCAGTGCCAACAGCCTGACAGGGAGTAGCCAGCCCCAGCATTTT; j_gene: TRBJ1-5; v_gene: TRBV10-3; d_gene: TRBD1; abundance: -
CDR3aa: CASSSRTGAIHNSPLHF; CDR3nt: TGTGCCAGCAGCTCTAGGACAGGGGCGATTCATAATTCACCCCTCCACTTT; j_gene: TRBJ1-6; v_gene: TRBV11-2; d_gene: TRBD1; abundance: -
CDR3aa: CASSPPGSVGHLAKNIQYF; CDR3nt: TGTGCCAGCTCACCACCTGGAAGCGTGGGCCACCTAGCCAAAAACATTCAGTACTTC; j_gene: TRBJ2-4; v_gene: TRBV18; d_gene: -; abundance: -
CDR3aa: CASTPADGTDSYEQYF; CDR3nt: TGTGCCAGCACCCCGGCGGACGGGACAGATTCCTACGAGCAGTACTTC; j_gene: TRBJ2-7; v_gene: TRBV28; d_gene: TRBD1; abundance: -
CDR3aa: CASREATGRTGELFF; CDR3nt: TGTGCCAGCAGGGAAGCGACAGGGCGGACCGGGGAGCTGTTTTTT; j_gene: TRBJ2-2; v_gene: TRBV28; d_gene: TRBD1; abundance: -
CDR3aa: CASSLLFTNSPLHF; CDR3nt: TGTGCCAGCAGCTTATTATTTACAAATTCACCCCTCCACTTT; j_gene: TRBJ1-6; v_gene: TRBV7-2; d_gene: -; abundance: -
CDR3aa: CASMKTGAYEQYF; CDR3nt: TGTGCCAGCATGAAGACAGGAGCCTACGAGCAGTACTTC; j_gene: TRBJ2-7; v_gene: TRBV2; d_gene: -; abundance: -
CDR3aa: CASSLVAGTDTQYF; CDR3nt: TGCGCCAGCAGCTTGGTGGCAGGGACAGATACGCAGTATTTT; j_gene: TRBJ2-3; v_gene: TRBV5-1; d_gene: -; abundance: -
CDR3aa: CASSSRPGQGGETQYF; CDR3nt: TGTGCCAGCAGTTCCCGCCCGGGACAGGGGGGAGAGACCCAGTACTTC; j_gene: TRBJ2-5; v_gene: TRBV7-3; d_gene: TRBD1; abundance: -
CDR3aa: CASRPTSGRADTQYF; CDR3nt: TGTGCCAGCAGACCGACTAGCGGGAGAGCAGATACGCAGTATTTT; j_gene: TRBJ2-3; v_gene: TRBV5-4; d_gene: TRBD2; abundance: -
CDR3aa: CASSPGQGASGYTF; CDR3nt: TGCGCCAGCAGCCCGGGACAGGGGGCATCTGGCTACACCTTC; j_gene: TRBJ1-2; v_gene: TRBV5-1; d_gene: TRBD1; abundance: -
CDR3aa: CASNRKWNTEAFF; CDR3nt: TGTGCCAGCAATCGAAAATGGAACACTGAAGCTTTCTTT; j_gene: TRBJ1-1; v_gene: TRBV6-5; d_gene: -; abundance: once
CDR3aa: CASRRAGAGGESGYTF; CDR3nt: TGTGCCAGTAGAAGAGCGGGGGCAGGGGGCGAGAGTGGCTACACCTTC; j_gene: TRBJ1-2; v_gene: TRBV19; d_gene: TRBD1; abundance: -
CDR3aa: CASSQGVGRDTDTQYF; CDR3nt: TGCGCCAGCAGCCAAGGGGTCGGGAGGGACACAGATACGCAGTATTTT; j_gene: TRBJ2-3; v_gene: TRBV4-3; d_gene: TRBD2; abundance: -
CDR3aa: CASSPGTNLPPYEQYF; CDR3nt: TGTGCCAGTAGTCCGGGGACCAACCTCCCGCCCTACGAGCAGTACTTC; j_gene: TRBJ2-7; v_gene: TRBV19; d_gene: -; abundance: -
CDR3aa: CSVDTGYNGYTF; CDR3nt: TGCAGCGTCGATACAGGGTATAATGGCTACACCTTC; j_gene: TRBJ1-2; v_gene: TRBV29-1; d_gene: -; abundance: -
CDR3aa: CASSSGDKFYYEQYF; CDR3nt: TGTGCCAGCAGCTCCGGGGACAAATTCTACTACGAGCAGTACTTC; j_gene: TRBJ2-7; v_gene: TRBV5-4; d_gene: -; abundance: once
CDR3aa: CASSVNRGPYEQYF; CDR3nt: TGTGCCAGCAGCGTAAACAGGGGTCCCTACGAGCAGTACTTC; j_gene: TRBJ2-7; v_gene: TRBV7-9; d_gene: TRBD1; abundance: -
CDR3aa: CASSQDYDRDGTGELFF; CDR3nt: TGTGCCAGCAGCCAAGACTACGACAGGGACGGCACCGGGGAGCTGTTTTTT; j_gene: TRBJ2-2; v_gene: TRBV14; d_gene: TRBD1; abundance: -
CDR3aa: CASRATGGTNYGYTF; CDR3nt: TGTGCCAGCAGGGCTACAGGGGGTACAAACTATGGCTACACCTTC; j_gene: TRBJ1-2; v_gene: TRBV2; d_gene: TRBD1; abundance: -
CDR3aa: CATSREGWGDNQPQHF; CDR3nt: TGTGCCACCAGCAGAGAAGGGTGGGGTGATAATCAGCCCCAGCATTTT; j_gene: TRBJ1-5; v_gene: TRBV15; d_gene: -; abundance: -
CDR3aa: CSVAKGQGAEQYF; CDR3nt: TGCAGCGTTGCTAAGGGACAGGGGGCCGAGCAGTACTTC; j_gene: TRBJ2-7; v_gene: TRBV29-1; d_gene: TRBD1; abundance: -
CDR3aa: CASSAASINEQFF; CDR3nt: TGTGCCAGCAGCGCGGCTTCCATCAATGAGCAGTTCTTC; j_gene: TRBJ2-1; v_gene: TRBV9; d_gene: -; abundance: once